The clone carrying this T cell receptor (beta chain) was observed many times. Its antigen is not known. The data were obtained in a study of molecular identifiers for immune sequencing clone quantification. Unmatched junction bases numbered 10, after V lost 7 bases and J lost 6 bases. Germline CDR1 and CDR2: SQVTM and ANQGSEA. The CDR3 loop spans 15 amino acids. Study-wide results and limits: Spiked-in Jurkat TCR RNA corresponding to one cell was reported as detectable against approximately 900,000 naive cells.

Via MiXCR, TCRdb re-called the PCR reads, giving one row per CDR3 protein. Of about 54,000 distinct CDR3 sequences in the sample, about 23% were seen once. CD8+CD4-CCR7+CD45RA+ cells were sorted as naive CD8 T cells. Sample: naive CD8+ T cells from blood, with Jurkat cell RNA spiked in. Subset noted: FACS-sorted CD8+CD4-CCR7+CD45RA+ naive T cells. The gene calls are TRBV29-1 and TRBJ2-1; 12 positions match TRBD2. This TCR was recovered from a human donor in good health. Some libraries in this study had Jurkat cell RNA spiked in. This CDR3 reads CSAMTSGGISNEQFF. As DNA, the CDR3 is TGCAGCGCCATGACTAGCGGGGGTATCTCCAATGAGCAGTTCTTC.